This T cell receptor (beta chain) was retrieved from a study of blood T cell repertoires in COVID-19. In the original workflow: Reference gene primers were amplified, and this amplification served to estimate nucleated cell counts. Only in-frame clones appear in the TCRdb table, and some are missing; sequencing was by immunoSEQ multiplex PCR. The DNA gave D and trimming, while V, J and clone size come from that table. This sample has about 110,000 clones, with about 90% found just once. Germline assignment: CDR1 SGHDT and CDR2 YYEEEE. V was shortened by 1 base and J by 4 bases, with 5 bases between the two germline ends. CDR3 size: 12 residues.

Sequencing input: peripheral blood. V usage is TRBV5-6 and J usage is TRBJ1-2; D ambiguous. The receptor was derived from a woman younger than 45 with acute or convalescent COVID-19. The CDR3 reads CASSLNFYGYTF. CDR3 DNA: TGTGCCAGCAGCTTGAACTTCTATGGCTACACCTTC.